This TCR beta chain was captured in a study of blood T cell repertoires in COVID-19 (dated by TCRdb to 2018 to 2021). For the study in its entirety: Samples covering the acute and convalescent phases of COVID-19 were provided by collaborators in the United States, Italy and Spain. The repertoires were released in a freely available public database meant as a resource for research on the immune response to SARS-CoV-2. The material from the prospective study consisted of cDNA or gDNA derived from T cells, B-cell-depleted T cells, or PBMCs. The dataset comprised deeply sampled blood TCRbeta repertoires from subjects exposed to, actively infected with, or recovered from COVID-19. Where HLA class I and class II types were available, the types were taken from metadata supplied by the sample provider, not from assay-based typing. Samples were obtained from the ongoing ImmuneRACE study (first 160 participants) and from over 1,000 subjects provided by 6 global collaborators. Sample metadata almost always included a de-identified subject ID, COVID-19 status, age in years and sex. The study at large found these results: The amount of clinical and demographic metadata varied by source and participant and was provided uncurated.

TCRbeta CDR3 regions were amplified from genomic DNA by means of the immunoSEQ Assay, a bias-controlled multiplex PCR. In the source study's methods: The number of nucleated cells in each sample was estimated by amplification of reference gene primers within the assay. To quantify the absolute abundance of each unique TCRbeta CDR3 rearrangement, sequence reads were collapsed and filtered. For each sample, productive Simpson clonality was calculated by taking the square root of Simpson's diversity index across productive rearrangements. The clones in this table, taken by TCRdb from immuneACCESS, are in-frame only. Not every clone is retained; where verified, under half of the shortfall comes from an unresolved V gene, and the cause of the rest is unknown. V and J calls and clone size follow that table, whereas D and trimming were derived from the DNA. The sample table lists 130,000 to 150,000 clones, approximately 92% of them with a count of one. Of the sample, 10% to 15% falls within the top ten clones.

At one collaborating source in Seattle, patients were enrolled during active infection and were followed longitudinally through the course of disease. Whole blood was collected in K2EDTA tubes by collaborating institutions according to the institutions' own protocols. For TCRbeta analysis, collaborator samples were shipped as frozen whole blood, as isolated PBMCs, or as DNA extracted from either sample type. The germline ends are 11 bases apart after V is trimmed by 2 bases and J by 1 base. CDR1 and CDR2, per the germline V gene, are SGHVS and FQNEAQ. Including cysteine and phenylalanine, the CDR3 has 15 amino acids. CDR3 DNA is the only sequence kept; it has 45 bases, read in frame from the first base. In its sample, this clone was seen once. The antigen this receptor binds is unknown. Base qualities are not at hand, and no much larger clone is one base apart.

Sequenced input: peripheral blood. This clonotype was sampled from a man younger than 30 with COVID-19, enrolled during active disease. This receptor chain uses TRBV7-8 and TRBJ1-1; a tentative D match to TRBD1 spans 6 bases. Here is the DNA: TGTGCCAGCAGCTTAACGCACAGGGCGAACACTGAAGCTTTCTTT. This encodes CASSLTHRANTEAFF. Full variable domain (CDR3 extended with the reference TRBV7-8 and TRBJ1-1 proteins): GAGVSQSPRYKVAKRGQDVALRCDPISGHVSLFWYQQALGQGPEFLTYFQNEAQLDKSGLPSDRFFAERPEGSVSTLKIQRTQQEDSAVYLCASSLTHRANTEAFFGQGTRLTVV.